This T cell receptor (beta chain) was recorded in a study of identical twins. This clonotype has at least ten counts. Its antigen is undetermined. The V and J ends lost 3 bases and 5 bases, in that order; junction bases with no gene match: 5. Germline CDR1 SNHLY, CDR2 FYNNEI. The CDR3 spans 15 residues. TCRdb re-called the 5' RACE reads with MiXCR, one entry per CDR3 protein. The sample lists roughly 250,000 distinct CDR3 sequences, around 7% seen once, with around 3.4% in the top ten. Points from the study as a whole: The abundant beta clonotypes from cord blood had fewer insertions, and memory repertoires had none of this.

These data are also associated with another study on yellow fever vaccine responses in identical twins.

Sequencing was done on a sample of memory (CD45RO+) T cells sorted from blood. The chain joins TRBV2 to TRBJ2-3; 10 bases match TRBD2. The sequence was collected from a woman aged 18-29 years in good health. CDR3 in amino acids: CASSDLAGEVDTQYF. The DNA for the CDR3 is TGTGCCAGCAGTGATCTAGCGGGGGAGGTAGATACGCAGTATTTT.